This T cell receptor (beta chain) was documented in a study of early T cells in non-severe SARS-CoV-2 infection. A remark on this clonotype: This may be a read error, as it is one base from a much larger clone.

CDR1 SGHTA and CDR2 FQGNSA come from the germline V gene. CDR3 length equals 15 residues. Trimming took 5 bases from V and 2 from J, leaving 14 bases between them. TCRdb reanalysed the 5' RACE reads using MiXCR and keeps one entry per CDR3 protein. The sample has around 35,000 distinct CDR3 sequences, roughly 6% seen once. The chain combines TRBV7-2 with TRBJ2-3; D is perhaps TRBD1 (6 bases). Sequenced material: whole blood. The sequence derives from an adult who was a healthcare worker with PCR-confirmed SARS-CoV-2 infection or an uninfected control (not recorded which). The CDR3 reads CASSLEGVDTDTQYF. CDR3 bases: TGTGCCAGCAGCCTAGAGGGGGTCGACACAGATACGCAGTATTTT.